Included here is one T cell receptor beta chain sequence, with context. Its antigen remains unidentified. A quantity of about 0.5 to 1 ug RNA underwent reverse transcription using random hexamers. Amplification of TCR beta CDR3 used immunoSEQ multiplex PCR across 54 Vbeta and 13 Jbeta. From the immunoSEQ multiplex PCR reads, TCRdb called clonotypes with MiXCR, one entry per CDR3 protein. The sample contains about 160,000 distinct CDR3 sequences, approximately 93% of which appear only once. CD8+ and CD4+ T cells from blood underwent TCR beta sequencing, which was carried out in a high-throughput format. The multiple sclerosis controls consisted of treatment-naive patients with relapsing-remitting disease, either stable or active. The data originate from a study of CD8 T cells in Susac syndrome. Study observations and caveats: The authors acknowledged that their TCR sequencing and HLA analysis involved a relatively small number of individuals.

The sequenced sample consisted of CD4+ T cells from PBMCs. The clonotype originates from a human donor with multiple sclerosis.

CDR3 DNA: TGTGCCAGCAGCGTTGCGCCGGGACAGGGGACGTACGAGCAGTACTTC. Residues: CASSVAPGQGTYEQYF. The chain employs TRBV9 and TRBJ2-7, with TRBD1 identical over 10 bases. The CDR3 totals 16 residues. V shed 2 bases and J 4 bases; nucleotides not matched to a gene: 9. Germline V gene sequence: CDR1 SGDLS, CDR2 YYNGEE.